This entry describes one T cell receptor (beta chain). Its target is not known. The V end lost 1 base, the J end lost 3 bases, and 4 bases lay between the germline ends. The CDR3 contains 13 residues. The germline gives CDR1 MNHNS, CDR2 SASEGT. The sample originates from a study of T cell responses to AZD1222 COVID-19 vaccine. Study-level findings and limits: The study sampled repertoires only after the peak T cell response.

Clones were read by immunoSEQ multiplex PCR, and TCRdb kept only the in-frame ones, dropping some. The repertoire has about 78,000 clones, around nine tenths of them found once; the top ten carry 2.5% to 4%. Here the sequenced sample was peripheral blood, taken 28 days after the second AZD1222 dose. The receptor's source is an adult who received the AZD1222 COVID-19 vaccine. The chain is built from TRBV6-1 and TRBJ2-1; D unclear. CDR3 bases: TGTGCCAGCAGTGAAGGGGTCTACAATGAGCAGTTCTTC. Translating gives CASSEGVYNEQFF.